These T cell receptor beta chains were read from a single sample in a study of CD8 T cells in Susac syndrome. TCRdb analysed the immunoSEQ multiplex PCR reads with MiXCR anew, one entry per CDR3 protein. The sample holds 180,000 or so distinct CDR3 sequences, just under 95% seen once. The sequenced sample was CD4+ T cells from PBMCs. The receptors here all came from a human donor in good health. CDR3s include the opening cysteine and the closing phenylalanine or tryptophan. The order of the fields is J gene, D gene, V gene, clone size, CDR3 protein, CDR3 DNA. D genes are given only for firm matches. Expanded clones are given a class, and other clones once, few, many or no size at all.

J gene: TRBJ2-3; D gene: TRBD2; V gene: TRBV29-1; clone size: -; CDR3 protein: CSVSHSGGADTQYF; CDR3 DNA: TGCAGCGTTTCCCATAGCGGGGGGGCTGATACGCAGTATTTT
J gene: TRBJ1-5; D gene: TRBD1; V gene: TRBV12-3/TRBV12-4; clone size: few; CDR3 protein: CASSRTGGNQPQHF; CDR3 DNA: TGTGCCAGCAGTCGGACAGGGGGCAATCAGCCCCAGCATTTT
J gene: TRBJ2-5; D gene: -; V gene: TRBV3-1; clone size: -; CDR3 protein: CASSHGDRETQYF; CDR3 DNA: TGTGCCAGCAGCCACGGTGACAGGGAGACCCAGTACTTC
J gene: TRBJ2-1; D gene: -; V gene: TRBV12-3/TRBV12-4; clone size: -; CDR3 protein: CASSLERHNEQFF; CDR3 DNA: TGTGCCAGCAGTTTAGAACGCCACAATGAGCAGTTCTTC
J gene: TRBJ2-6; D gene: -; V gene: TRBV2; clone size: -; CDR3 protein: CASRTGSGANVLTF; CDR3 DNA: TGTGCCAGCAGAACAGGGTCTGGGGCCAACGTCCTGACTTTC
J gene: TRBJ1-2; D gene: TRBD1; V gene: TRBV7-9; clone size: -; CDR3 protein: CASSSADRVNYGYTF; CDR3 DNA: TGTGCCAGCAGCTCCGCGGACAGGGTGAACTATGGCTACACCTTC
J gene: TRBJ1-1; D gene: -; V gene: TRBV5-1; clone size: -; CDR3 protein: CASSLELGNTEAFF; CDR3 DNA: TGCGCCAGCAGCTTGGAACTGGGGAACACTGAAGCTTTCTTT
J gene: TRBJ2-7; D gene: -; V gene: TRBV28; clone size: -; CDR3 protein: CASTRQGGGPYEQYF; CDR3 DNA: TGTGCCAGCACACGTCAAGGGGGGGGCCCCTACGAGCAGTACTTC
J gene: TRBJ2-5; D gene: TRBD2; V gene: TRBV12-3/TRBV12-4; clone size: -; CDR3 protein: CASSPRTSQTQYF; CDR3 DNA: TGTGCCAGCAGTCCCCGGACTAGTCAGACCCAGTACTTC
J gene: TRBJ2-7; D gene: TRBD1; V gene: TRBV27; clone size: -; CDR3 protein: CASSRDGTERYEQYF; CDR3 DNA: TGTGCCAGCAGTCGTGACGGGACAGAGAGGTACGAGCAGTACTTC
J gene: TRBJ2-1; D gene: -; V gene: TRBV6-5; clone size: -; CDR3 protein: CASSYRLPHESYNEQFF; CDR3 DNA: TGTGCCAGCAGTTATAGGCTTCCGCACGAATCCTACAATGAGCAGTTCTTC
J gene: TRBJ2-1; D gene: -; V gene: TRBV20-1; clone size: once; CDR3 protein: CSARDDLDSNEQFF; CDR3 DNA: TGCAGTGCTAGAGATGATTTGGACTCCAATGAGCAGTTCTTC
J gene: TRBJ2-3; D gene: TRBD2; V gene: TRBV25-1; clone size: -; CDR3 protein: CASSSHIHGTSGRFGDTQYF; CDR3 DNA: TGTGCCAGCAGTTCCCACATCCACGGGACTAGCGGGCGCTTTGGAGATACGCAGTATTTT
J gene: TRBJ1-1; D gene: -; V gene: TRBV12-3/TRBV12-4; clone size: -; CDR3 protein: CASSLGVNTEAFF; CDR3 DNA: TGTGCCAGCAGTTTGGGGGTGAACACTGAAGCTTTCTTT
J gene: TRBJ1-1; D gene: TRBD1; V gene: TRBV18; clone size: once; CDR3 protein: CASSRGLTGGKTDTEAFF; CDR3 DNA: TGTGCCAGCTCACGGGGCCTGACAGGGGGTAAGACGGACACTGAAGCTTTCTTT